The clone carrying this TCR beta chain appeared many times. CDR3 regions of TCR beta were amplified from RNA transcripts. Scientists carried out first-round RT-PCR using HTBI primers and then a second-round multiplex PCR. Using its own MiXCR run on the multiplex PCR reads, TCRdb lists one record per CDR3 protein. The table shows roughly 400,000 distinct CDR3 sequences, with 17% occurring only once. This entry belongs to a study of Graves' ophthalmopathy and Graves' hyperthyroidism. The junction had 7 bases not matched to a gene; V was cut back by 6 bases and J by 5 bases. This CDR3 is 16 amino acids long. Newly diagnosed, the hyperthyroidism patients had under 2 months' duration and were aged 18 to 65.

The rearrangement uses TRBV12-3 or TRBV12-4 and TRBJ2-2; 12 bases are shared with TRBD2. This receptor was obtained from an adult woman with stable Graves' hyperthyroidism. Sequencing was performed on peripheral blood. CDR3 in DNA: TGTGCCAGCAGGCCGGGACTAGCGGGTATTACCGGGGAGCTGTTTTTT. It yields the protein CASRPGLAGITGELFF.